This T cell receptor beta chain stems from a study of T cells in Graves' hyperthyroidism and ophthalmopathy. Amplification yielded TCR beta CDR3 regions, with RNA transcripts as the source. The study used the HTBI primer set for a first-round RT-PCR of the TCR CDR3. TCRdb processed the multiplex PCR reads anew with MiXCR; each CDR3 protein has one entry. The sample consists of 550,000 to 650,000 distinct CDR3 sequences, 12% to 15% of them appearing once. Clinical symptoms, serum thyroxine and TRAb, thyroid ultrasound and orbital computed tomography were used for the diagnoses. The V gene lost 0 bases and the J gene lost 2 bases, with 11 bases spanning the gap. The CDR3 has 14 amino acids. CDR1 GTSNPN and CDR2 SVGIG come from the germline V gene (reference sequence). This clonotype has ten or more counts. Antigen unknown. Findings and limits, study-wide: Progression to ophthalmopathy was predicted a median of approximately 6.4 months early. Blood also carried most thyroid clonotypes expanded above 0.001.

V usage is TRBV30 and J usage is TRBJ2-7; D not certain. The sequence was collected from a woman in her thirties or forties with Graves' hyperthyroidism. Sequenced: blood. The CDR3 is CAWSVGPDAYEQYF. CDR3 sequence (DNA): TGTGCCTGGAGTGTGGGCCCGGATGCCTACGAGCAGTACTTC.